This TCR beta chain is drawn from a study of cytomegalovirus exposure and HLA in healthy donors. Study conclusions and caveats: The HLA-A and HLA-B alleles of most subjects were reportedly predicted accurately from TCR beta sequences. Most TCR sequences proved rare, with some public TCRs found in many donors.

This CDR3 region has 13 residues. The V gene's germline CDR1 is MGHRA and CDR2 YSYEKL. The ends lost 5 bases at V and 6 bases at J; junction bases unmatched: 6. Primers: 60 Vbeta forward and 13 Jbeta reverse. Libraries were prepared by immunoSEQ multiplex PCR; TCRdb keeps only in-frame clonotypes and omits some of them. Of 160,000 or so clones in the sample, around 82% were seen once. As to this clone: The antigen is not known.

This chain joins TRBV4-1 and TRBJ1-1, with 7 bases lining up with TRBD1. The source material was PBMCs. This receptor was taken from a man aged 55-75 years in good health and CMV-seronegative. The CDR3 reads CASSYRGDPEAFF. CDR3 DNA: TGCGCCAGCAGCTACAGGGGCGACCCTGAAGCTTTCTTT.